This T cell receptor beta chain was recorded in a study of cytomegalovirus exposure and HLA in healthy donors. Whole-study results and caveats: Links to common viral pathogens appeared, in a later analysis, for several of the most significant clusters.

A remark on this clone: The antigen remains undetermined. This same CDR3 is encoded by further DNA sequences in the sample.

This CDR3 region has 14 residues. Trimming cost V 5 bases and J 3 bases; bases outside gene matches: 3. In germline, CDR1 is MNHEY, CDR2 SMNVEV (reference sequence). The PCR contained 60 Vbeta and 13 Jbeta primers. The assay was immunoSEQ multiplex PCR, and TCRdb's table has in-frame clones only and misses some. Among 160,000 or so clones listed, 72% were seen once. This receptor was taken from a human donor in good health. Specimen: PBMCs. The chain links TRBV27 to TRBJ2-7; TRBD2 agrees at 11 bases. CDR3 bases: TGTGCCAGCAGTACTAGCGGGGGCTACTACGAGCAGTACTTC. Its protein product is CASSTSGGYYEQYF.